These 23 T cell receptor beta chains were sequenced from one sample in a study of T cells in Graves' hyperthyroidism and ophthalmopathy. RNA transcripts were the template for amplifying TCR beta CDR3 regions. RT-PCR in the first round (using the HTBI primer set) targeted the TCR CDR3. TCRdb reprocessed the multiplex PCR reads with MiXCR, giving one entry per CDR3 protein. The sample includes 370,000 or so distinct CDR3 sequences, more than 15% seen only once; the top ten take approximately 30%. The material sequenced was blood. These receptors originate from a woman between 18 and 29 years old with Graves' hyperthyroidism that later progressed to Graves' ophthalmopathy.

The rearrangement uses TRBV19 and TRBJ1-2, with D unresolved. CDR3 length equals 14 residues. Germline CDR1 and CDR2: LNHDA and SQIVND (reference sequence). Trimming removed 3 bases from V and 3 bases from J, with 11 bases in between. CDR3 sequence: CASSIFRSDYGYTF. The DNA of the CDR3 is TGTGCCAGTAGTATCTTTCGAAGCGACTATGGCTACACCTTC.

V and J are TRBV2 and TRBJ1-2; the D gene is possibly TRBD1 (6 bases). There are 12 residues in the CDR3. Looked up from germline, CDR1 is SNHLY and CDR2 is FYNNEI. The germline V and J ends were trimmed by 10 bases and 7 bases, with 16 bases remaining between them. Here the CDR3 reads CATRTGLGGYTF. In nucleotides, the CDR3 is TGTGCCACACGAACAGGGCTTGGTGGCTACACCTTC.

This clonotype was seen repeatedly, ten times or more. The chain couples TRBV7-2 to TRBJ2-3; D is ambiguous. V gave up 11 bases and J gave up 2 bases, with 17 bases separating them. The CDR3 has 14 residues. Germline V lookup: CDR1 SGHTA, CDR2 FQGNSA. The CDR3, as DNA: TGTGCCTCCCAAGTGGCATTACTCACAGATACGCAGTATTTT. Protein: CASQVALLTDTQYF.

CDR3 in DNA: TGCGCCAGCAGCTTCGATCGCGGACAGGGCTACGAGCAGTACTTC. Translating gives CASSFDRGQGYEQYF. The chain couples TRBV5-1 to TRBJ2-7; 8 bases are a match to TRBD1. Germline CDR1 is SGHRS and CDR2 is YFSETQ. The trim removed 2 bases at V and 3 bases at J, leaving 7 bases unmatched. This CDR3 region has 15 residues.

In its sample, this clonotype was seen many times. The rearrangement links TRBV27 to TRBJ1-2, with D hard to call. V gave up 3 bases and J gave up 3 bases, with 8 bases separating them. Per the germline V gene, CDR1 is MNHEY and CDR2 is SMNVEV (reference sequence). The CDR3 is 13 amino acids. The CDR3 loop is CASSFSLYYGYTF. CDR3 nucleotides: TGTGCCAGCAGTTTTTCACTGTACTATGGCTACACCTTC.

The chain employs TRBV19 and TRBJ2-7; no clear D. V shed 5 bases and J shed 4 bases, with 12 bases lying between them. This CDR3 has 13 amino acids. In germline, CDR1 is LNHDA, CDR2 SQIVND (reference sequence). Written as DNA, the CDR3 is TGTGCCAGTAGTTGGACGGTCCAATACGAGCAGTACTTC. Its protein product is CASSWTVQYEQYF.

The chain is built from TRBV4-2 and TRBJ2-3, with 7 bases matching TRBD2. This CDR3 is built from 16 residues. Trimming removed 0 bases from V and 5 bases from J; junction bases left unmatched: 8. Germline V gives CDR1 LGHNA, CDR2 YNFKEQ. The CDR3 sequence: CASSQEAGSLRDTQYF. DNA of the CDR3: TGTGCCAGCAGCCAAGAAGCGGGAAGCCTACGAGATACGCAGTATTTT.

This clonotype was detected many times. V usage is TRBV11-3 and J usage is TRBJ2-3, with unresolved D. Germline CDR1 reads SGHNT; CDR2 reads YENEEA. V was cut by 5 bases and J by 2 bases, with 8 bases left in between. This CDR3 is 13 amino acids long. DNA of the CDR3: TGTGCCAGCAGCCCAGCAGACACAGATACGCAGTATTTT. It translates to CASSPADTDTQYF. The whole variable domain, remainder taken from reference TRBV11-3 and TRBJ2-3, is EAGVVQSPRYKIIEKKQPVAFWCNPISGHNTLYWYLQNLGQGPELLIRYENEEAVDDSQLPKDRFSAERLKGVDSTLKIQPAELGDSAVYLCASSPADTDTQYFGPGTRLTVL.

V usage is TRBV7-2 and J usage is TRBJ1-2; no reliable D call. This CDR3 contains 15 residues. CDR1 is SGHTA and CDR2 is FQGNSA in the germline V gene. Trimming took off 1 base at V and 8 bases at J, with 17 bases between the two ends. CDR3 coding DNA: TGTGCCAGCAGCTTAGATCTGGCCACTCCTGGAGGCTACACCTTC. It encodes CASSLDLATPGGYTF. Drawing the rest from reference TRBV7-2 and TRBJ1-2, the complete variable domain is GAGVSQSPSNKVTEKGKDVELRCDPISGHTALYWYRQSLGQGLEFLIYFQGNSAPDKSGLPSDRFSAERTGGSVSTLTIQRTQQEDSAVYLCASSLDLATPGGYTFGSGTRLTVV.

This clonotype was recorded only once. An end of the junction differs from the germline gene, which may be a read error. The rearrangement joins TRBV6-2 or TRBV6-3 to TRBJ2-1; D is perhaps TRBD1 (6 bases). The CDR3 length is 11 residues. From germline, CDR1 is MNHEY and CDR2 SVGEGT. The CDR3 nucleotides read TGTGCCAGCCGTTCACAGGGCCGACTTCGCTTC. It codes for CASRSQGRLRF.

The chain employs TRBV9 and TRBJ2-2; 13 bases map to TRBD2. The CDR3 consists of 15 residues. V shed 0 bases and J 11 bases; nucleotides not matched to a gene: 4. In germline, CDR1 is SGDLS, CDR2 YYNGEE. Written as DNA, the CDR3 is TGTGCCAGCAGCGTAGGGACTAGCGGGAGTGGTGAGCTGTTTTTT. Its protein product is CASSVGTSGSGELFF.

This clonotype occurred many times. The chain couples TRBV11-1 to TRBJ1-1; D is undetermined. This CDR3 region has 13 residues. V was cut by 1 base and J by 1 base, with 4 bases left in between. CDR1 and CDR2 from the germline V gene are SGHAT and FQDESV (reference sequence). The DNA for the CDR3 is TGTGCCAGCAGCTTAGACAGGAACACTGAAGCTTTCTTT. It codes for CASSLDRNTEAFF.

This clonotype was counted between two and nine times. The rearrangement links TRBV7-6 to TRBJ2-6; no clear D gene. The germline V and J ends were trimmed by 4 bases and 0 bases, with 10 bases remaining between them. Germline lookup yields CDR1 SGHVS and CDR2 FNYEAQ. CDR3 length: 16 amino acids. The CDR3 sequence: CASSSDMNSGANVLTF. CDR3 DNA: TGTGCCAGCAGCTCCGACATGAACTCTGGGGCCAACGTCCTGACTTTC.

This clonotype has at least ten counts. The chain combines TRBV30 with TRBJ1-5; D uncertain. The CDR3 has 12 amino acids. Trimming pared 0 bases from V and 5 bases from J, leaving 5 bases between. The germline gives CDR1 GTSNPN, CDR2 SVGIG (reference sequence). CDR3 region: CAWSVGDQPQHF. CDR3 nucleotides: TGTGCCTGGAGTGTGGGTGATCAGCCCCAGCATTTT.

The CDR3 nucleotides read TGTGCCAGCAGCTCCCCGCTAGATCCTGGGGCCAACGTCCTGACTTTC. This sequence encodes CASSSPLDPGANVLTF. The genes are TRBV7-9 and TRBJ2-6; D uncertain. The CDR3 is 16 amino acids. CDR1 is SEHNR and CDR2 is FQNEAQ in the germline V gene (reference sequence). Trimming removed 4 bases at V and 2 bases at J, with 12 bases between. Full variable domain (rest looked up from reference TRBV7-9 and TRBJ2-6): DTGVSQNPRHKITKRGQNVTFRCDPISEHNRLYWYRQTLGQGPEFLTYFQNEAQLEKSRLLSDRFSAERPKGSFSTLEIQRTEQGDSAMYLCASSSPLDPGANVLTFGAGSRLTVL.

This clonotype was found many times. The V call is TRBV7-9, the J call TRBJ2-2, with no clear D. There are 15 residues in the CDR3. Germline assignment: CDR1 SEHNR and CDR2 FQNEAQ (reference sequence). V was cut by 4 bases and J by 4 bases, with 13 bases left in between. The DNA for the CDR3 is TGTGCCAGCAGCTCCTCCTTAGGCGGCACCGGGGAGCTGTTTTTT. Its protein is CASSSSLGGTGELFF.

This chain connects TRBV28 to TRBJ2-7; D is perhaps TRBD1 or TRBD2 (6 bases each). This CDR3 is 14 amino acids long. Germline-derived CDR1 and CDR2 are MDHEN and SYDVKM. Trimming stripped 1 base from V and 3 bases from J, with 10 bases between. The CDR3 region has the DNA TGTGCCAGCAGTTTATCGGGGGCGGACTACGAGCAGTACTTC. Translating it yields CASSLSGADYEQYF.

In this sample, this clonotype turned up many times. The J gene is TRBJ2-1, the V gene TRBV7-8; D remains ambiguous. The V and J ends lost 5 bases and 6 bases respectively, with 14 bases between them. The germline V gene encodes CDR1 SGHVS and CDR2 FQNEAQ. The CDR3 runs 14 residues. CDR3 amino acids: CASSPGPNPNEQFF. DNA for the CDR3: TGTGCCAGCAGCCCTGGGCCGAACCCCAATGAGCAGTTCTTC.

In this sample, this clonotype turned up many times. This chain links TRBV12-3 or TRBV12-4 with TRBJ1-6; no clear D gene. Trimming cost V 5 bases and J 10 bases, with 12 bases left between them. The CDR3 contains 13 residues. The CDR3 here is CASSPGRRSPLHF. CDR3 nucleotides: TGTGCCAGCAGTCCCGGGCGTCGGTCACCCCTCCACTTT.

This clonotype occurred many times. This chain uses TRBV28 with TRBJ1-2; D may be TRBD1 (6 bases). Germline CDR1 MDHEN, CDR2 SYDVKM. The CDR3 totals 14 residues. With 6 bases removed from V and 4 bases from J, the gap between germline ends came to 15 bases. CDR3 in DNA: TGTGCCAGCAGCCTCCCCGGGGGCGGCTATGGCTACACCTTC. Its translation: CASSLPGGGYGYTF.

This clonotype came up many times. This chain connects TRBV15 to TRBJ2-3, with 7 bases matching TRBD2. V shed 0 bases, J shed 4 bases, and the junction held 13 bases outside the gene matches. Germline-derived CDR1 and CDR2 are LNHNV and YYDKDF (reference sequence). The CDR3 length is 18 residues. The CDR3 spells CATSRDRGTSVMADTQYF. In DNA, the CDR3 is TGTGCCACCAGCAGAGATCGGGGAACTAGCGTTATGGCAGATACGCAGTATTTT. Full variable domain (outside the CDR3, taken from reference TRBV15 and TRBJ2-3): DAMVIQNPRYQVTQFGKPVTLSCSQTLNHNVMYWYQQKSSQAPKLLFHYYDKDFNNEADTPDNFQSRRPNTSFCFLDIRSPGLGDTAMYLCATSRDRGTSVMADTQYFGPGTRLTVL.

Many counts were recorded for this clonotype. The chain uses TRBV11-2 and TRBJ1-1; possible D gene TRBD1, 5 bases. CDR3 length: 16 residues. V lost 4 bases and J 2 bases, leaving 17 bases between the germline ends. The germline gives CDR1 SGHAT, CDR2 FQNNGV. CDR3 coding DNA: TGTGCCAGCAGCTCTATAGGGGCCAGGCTTAACACTGAAGCTTTCTTT. It yields the protein CASSSIGARLNTEAFF. The entire variable domain, with the rest obtained from reference TRBV11-2 and TRBJ1-1, is as follows: EAGVAQSPRYKIIEKRQSVAFWCNPISGHATLYWYQQILGQGPKLLIQFQNNGVVDDSQLPKDRFSAERLKGVDSTLKIQPAKLEDSAVYLCASSSIGARLNTEAFFGQGTRLTVV.

V and J are TRBV28 and TRBJ1-2; 8 bases agree with TRBD1. The CDR3 contains 15 residues. V trimming: 5 bases; J trimming: 4 bases; junction bases outside the gene matches: 9. Germline CDR1 MDHEN, CDR2 SYDVKM. Here the CDR3 reads CASSQTGGNGYGYTF. The CDR3 DNA is TGTGCCAGCAGTCAAACAGGGGGTAATGGCTATGGCTACACCTTC.